This is a list of T cell receptor beta chains from one sample in a study of T cell responses to AZD1222 COVID-19 vaccine. Clones were sequenced by immunoSEQ multiplex PCR, and TCRdb holds only the in-frame ones, with some missing. The sample gives approximately 130,000 clones, roughly 87% of which show up once; roughly 8.9% is in the top ten. The sample here was peripheral blood, taken 28 days after the second AZD1222 dose. These receptors came from an adult who received the AZD1222 COVID-19 vaccine. CDR3s leave out the opening cysteine and the closing phenylalanine or tryptophan.

V gene	J gene	CDR3 protein
TRBV3-1/TRBV3-2	TRBJ1-1	ASSQPGMNTEAF
TRBV5-1	TRBJ2-3	ASSYLGLTPDTQY
TRBV9	TRBJ1-2	ASTSVGRGGYT
TRBV7-2	TRBJ2-3	ASSPPGLRYDTQY
TRBV28	TRBJ2-5	ASRSAPQETQY
TRBV19	TRBJ1-5	ASRTTGQAGHSNQPQH
TRBV29-1	TRBJ1-2	SVGGYRGHGYT
TRBV5-1	TRBJ2-5	ASSLGRETQY
TRBV5-1	TRBJ2-4	ASSSGTSKNIQY
TRBV19	TRBJ1-2	ASRQGPNYGYT
TRBV19	TRBJ1-4	ASSVTGGSEKLF
TRBV5-5	TRBJ1-5	ASSLGDRENQPQH
TRBV10-2	TRBJ2-6	ASSRTVPPSVLT
TRBV5-6	TRBJ2-5	ASSLAGGRTETQY
TRBV5-1	TRBJ1-2	ASSTGPTSYGYT
TRBV6-5	TRBJ1-2	ASSDRGAGGYT
TRBV6-1	TRBJ2-5	ASSESYGETQY
TRBV27	TRBJ2-1	ASSSLAGASYNEQF
TRBV12-5	TRBJ2-7	ASGLDPSYEQY